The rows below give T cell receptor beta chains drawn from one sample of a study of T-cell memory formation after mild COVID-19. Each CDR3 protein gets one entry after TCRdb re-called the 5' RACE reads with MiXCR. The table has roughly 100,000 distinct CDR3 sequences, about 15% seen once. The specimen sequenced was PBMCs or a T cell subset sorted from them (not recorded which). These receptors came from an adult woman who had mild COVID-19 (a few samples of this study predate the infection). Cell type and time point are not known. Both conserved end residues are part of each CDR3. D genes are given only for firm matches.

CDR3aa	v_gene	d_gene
CASSQDELADYNEQFF	TRBV3-1	-
CASSLAPRDTQYF	TRBV12-3/TRBV12-4	-
CASSGQGVVSYEQYF	TRBV13	TRBD1
CASSPWTAEAFF	TRBV12-3/TRBV12-4	-
CASSLSAGASYEQYF	TRBV7-8	-
CASSFHGTRSDTQYF	TRBV7-3	TRBD2
CATSRRAGSGNTIYF	TRBV15	-
CATSRTSTDTQYF	TRBV15	-
CASSLARGISYNEQFF	TRBV5-1	-
CASSLGRANTEAFF	TRBV5-4	-
CASSPASYEQYF	TRBV7-9	-
CASSTGADTDTQYF	TRBV25-1	TRBD1
CASSPDGSYNEQFF	TRBV9	-
CSAREGRGSNTEAFF	TRBV20-1	TRBD1
CASSPGQGDGYTF	TRBV19	TRBD1
CASSQVYEGTLDAAFF	TRBV4-2	-
CSASDRGVTEAFF	TRBV20-1	TRBD1
CASSSQVVGETQYF	TRBV5-6	-
CASSPQATDTQYF	TRBV12-3/TRBV12-4	-
CASSSAASGGPGDTQYF	TRBV4-1	TRBD2
CASSKKTVAYNEQFF	TRBV6-5	-
CASEILGGQQYF	TRBV6-5	-
CASSPSGGQGKEQYF	TRBV7-9	TRBD1
CASSGGGLAGEEFF	TRBV9	TRBD2
CASSHRDSFTYEQYF	TRBV7-9	TRBD1
CASSYSRGRFTGELFF	TRBV6-2/TRBV6-3	TRBD2
CASSPSGTGESYEQYF	TRBV4-3	TRBD1
CAISESGFTDTQYF	TRBV10-3	-
CASSLPGQPQHF	TRBV27	-
CASSSPAGSHTGELFF	TRBV6-6	-
CASSPLGGPETQYF	TRBV5-1	-
CASSFGDSRAADTQYF	TRBV27	-
CASSIGQGAGEETQYF	TRBV7-2	TRBD1
CASSHLMGGGGDTEAFF	TRBV27	-
CATSRGSGGSYEQYF	TRBV15	TRBD1
CATSRLGHGVMVEQFF	TRBV15	-
CASSTAGSSYNEQFF	TRBV19	-
CSAGQGDTEAFF	TRBV20-1	TRBD1